This T cell receptor (beta chain) is from a study of cytomegalovirus exposure and HLA in healthy donors. Study-level points and caveats: What was likely a sequencing artifact was a cluster of highly shared sequence variants. Presence/absence analysis assumed near-uniform sequencing depth across donors.

J lost 4 bases, V lost 1 base, and 11 bases had no gene match. This CDR3 region has 17 residues. From germline, CDR1 is SEHNR and CDR2 FQNEAQ (reference sequence). As to this clone: Its cognate antigen is unknown.

This PCR relied on a set of 60 Vbeta primers and 13 Jbeta primers. Some clones are missing from TCRdb's copy, which holds only in-frame ones; the method was immunoSEQ multiplex PCR. The table has some 96,000 clones, 76% seen once. The sample consisted of PBMCs. The TCR originated in a middle-aged man in good health and CMV-seronegative. V gene TRBV7-9 combines with J gene TRBJ1-1, with 8 nucleotides matching TRBD1. CDR3 amino acids: CASSLGAGGALGTEAFF. CDR3 in DNA: TGTGCCAGCAGCTTAGGCGCAGGGGGCGCCTTGGGCACTGAAGCTTTCTTT.